The subject of this entry is one TCR beta chain. No antigen is known for it. This CDR3 region has 14 residues. Germline loops: CDR1 ENHRY, CDR2 SYGVKD. The ends were cut back, 8 bases at V and 3 bases at J, with 13 bases in the middle. Patients selected for sequencing had displayed CD8+CD57+ cell expansion by flow cytometry. All patients had severe acquired aplastic anemia. This entry belongs to a study of CD8+CD57+ T cells in acquired aplastic anemia. Study-level results: Patients and healthy controls showed no significant CD8+ Simpson's diversity difference.

The study profiled TCR beta VDJ and CDR3 using genomic DNA as template. MiXCR was run by TCRdb on the reads, yielding one entry per CDR3 protein. The sample includes more than 150,000 distinct CDR3 sequences, 40% to 50% seen only once; the top ten take around 9.7%. Sequenced input: sorted CD4+, CD8+, or CD8+CD57+ T cells (not recorded which) from PBMCs. V and J are TRBV10-3 and TRBJ2-2, with D possibly being TRBD2 (6 bases). The source of this sequence is a human donor with aplastic anemia. CDR3 nucleotide sequence: TGTGCCATCGGAGGGTTACACGACACCGGGGAGCTGTTTTTT. Its protein is CAIGGLHDTGELFF.